The sequence of this TCR beta chain was determined in a study of cytomegalovirus exposure and HLA in healthy donors. Of note for this clone: Its antigen is not identified.

This CDR3 is 16 amino acids long. The V and J ends lost 6 bases and 5 bases, in that order; junction bases with no gene match: 8. Germline loops: CDR1 SGHKS, CDR2 YYEKEE (reference sequence). It was with 60 Vbeta and 13 Jbeta primers that the PCR ran. Using immunoSEQ multiplex PCR, the repertoire was profiled, and TCRdb retains in-frame clones only, with some absent. Among 150,000 to 180,000 clones, 70% to 80% were seen once, and the ten largest hold around 2.3%. Broader study findings: Further analysis, carried out later, found HLA-associated TCR beta chains more clonally expanded than equally common other chains.

The TCR sequence derives from a man aged 25-45 years in good health and CMV-seronegative. The source material was PBMCs. The chain combines TRBV5-5 with TRBJ1-4, with 12 bases matching TRBD1. Here the CDR3 reads CASNPLGTGGNEKLFF. DNA of the CDR3: TGTGCCAGCAACCCACTGGGGACAGGGGGCAATGAAAAACTGTTTTTT.